The rows below give T cell receptor beta chains drawn from one sample of a study of blood T cell repertoires in COVID-19. Clones were read by immunoSEQ multiplex PCR, and TCRdb kept only the in-frame ones, dropping some. The data contain around 220,000 clones, roughly 90% of them singletons. Sequencing was performed on PBMCs or T cells enriched from blood (not recorded which). The origin of the receptors is a woman aged 30 to 39 with acute COVID-19. CDR3s include the opening cysteine and the closing phenylalanine or tryptophan. Fields, in order: V gene, J gene, D gene, CDR3 length, clone size, CDR3 protein, CDR3 DNA. D genes are given only for firm matches. A clone size is listed for some rows: how often the clone was seen (once, few, many), or a class if it is expanded.

V: TRBV11-1
J: TRBJ2-3
D: -
length: 15
size: -
CDR3: CASSLGVTSTDTQYF
DNA: TGTGCCAGCAGCTTAGGCGTCACTAGCACAGATACGCAGTATTTT

V: TRBV5-5
J: TRBJ2-1
D: TRBD2
length: 18
size: -
CDR3: CASSLGPTPRGGYNEQFF
DNA: TGTGCCAGCAGCTTGGGCCCGACCCCGCGGGGGGGCTACAATGAGCAGTTCTTC

V: TRBV10-3
J: TRBJ2-3
D: -
length: 14
size: -
CDR3: CAISERGGVDTQYF
DNA: TGTGCCATCAGTGAACGGGGTGGGGTGGATACGCAGTATTTT

V: TRBV9
J: TRBJ1-4
D: TRBD1
length: 16
size: -
CDR3: CASSEGLGQGNEKLFF
DNA: TGTGCCAGCAGCGAGGGCCTGGGACAGGGAAATGAAAAACTGTTTTTT

V: TRBV11-2
J: TRBJ1-3
D: TRBD1
length: 15
size: -
CDR3: CASSFTGDSGNTIYF
DNA: TGTGCCAGCAGCTTTACAGGGGATTCTGGAAACACCATATATTTT

V: TRBV28
J: TRBJ1-2
D: -
length: 11
size: -
CDR3: CASRSYYGYTF
DNA: TGTGCCAGCAGATCTTACTATGGCTACACCTTC

V: TRBV5-6
J: TRBJ2-7
D: TRBD2
length: 16
size: -
CDR3: CASSPGLAGNSYEQYF
DNA: TGTGCCAGCAGCCCTGGACTAGCGGGGAACTCCTACGAGCAGTACTTC

V: TRBV5-1
J: TRBJ1-6
D: -
length: 19
size: -
CDR3: CASSLVDLRQGLFNSPLHF
DNA: TGCGCCAGCAGCTTGGTGGACCTGAGGCAGGGTCTTTTTAATTCACCCCTCCACTTT

V: TRBV12-5
J: TRBJ1-1
D: -
length: 13
size: -
CDR3: CASGWGVDTEAFF
DNA: TGTGCTAGTGGGTGGGGGGTGGACACTGAAGCTTTCTTT

V: TRBV11-2
J: TRBJ2-7
D: -
length: 11
size: -
CDR3: CASSRAYEQYF
DNA: TGTGCCAGCAGCCGGGCCTACGAGCAGTACTTC

V: TRBV5-4
J: TRBJ1-2
D: TRBD1
length: 16
size: -
CDR3: CASSLRGTGTNYGYTF
DNA: TGTGCCAGCAGCTTGCGGGGGACAGGGACTAACTATGGCTACACCTTC

V: TRBV7-9
J: TRBJ2-7
D: -
length: 14
size: -
CDR3: CASSPVTGTYEQYF
DNA: TGTGCCAGCAGTCCCGTCACGGGTACCTACGAGCAGTACTTC

V: TRBV5-4
J: TRBJ1-2
D: -
length: 13
size: -
CDR3: CASSQYMADGYTF
DNA: TGTGCCAGCAGCCAGTACATGGCAGATGGCTACACCTTC

V: TRBV19
J: TRBJ2-3
D: -
length: 19
size: -
CDR3: CASSIPNGAIAGGTDTQYF
DNA: TGTGCCAGTAGTATCCCCAACGGGGCCATCGCTGGGGGGACAGATACGCAGTATTTT

V: TRBV19
J: TRBJ1-5
D: -
length: 17
size: -
CDR3: CARVPGWQYYSNQPQHF
DNA: TGTGCCAGGGTCCCAGGTTGGCAGTATTATAGCAATCAGCCCCAGCATTTT

V: TRBV15
J: TRBJ1-5
D: -
length: 14
size: -
CDR3: CATSWEGSNQPQHF
DNA: TGTGCCACCAGCTGGGAGGGTAGCAATCAGCCCCAGCATTTT

V: TRBV19
J: TRBJ1-5
D: -
length: 17
size: -
CDR3: CASSIVRTGKRNQPQHF
DNA: TGTGCCAGTAGTATAGTCCGTACGGGTAAACGCAATCAGCCCCAGCATTTT

V: TRBV15
J: TRBJ1-5
D: -
length: 16
size: -
CDR3: CATSKGGQGRNQPQHF
DNA: TGTGCCACCAGCAAGGGGGGGCAGGGAAGGAATCAGCCCCAGCATTTT

V: TRBV6-6
J: TRBJ2-3
D: TRBD2
length: 15
size: -
CDR3: CASSTSGGAPDTQYF
DNA: TGTGCCAGCAGCACTAGCGGGGGGGCCCCAGATACGCAGTATTTT

V: TRBV2
J: TRBJ1-5
D: -
length: 13
size: -
CDR3: CASSGEGNQPQHF
DNA: TGTGCCAGCAGTGGGGAGGGTAATCAGCCCCAGCATTTT

V: TRBV7-6
J: TRBJ1-4
D: TRBD1
length: 15
size: few
CDR3: CASSSGTATNEKLFF
DNA: TGTGCCAGCAGCTCCGGGACAGCAACTAATGAAAAACTGTTTTTT

V: TRBV7-3
J: TRBJ2-3
D: TRBD2
length: 16
size: once
CDR3: CASSLFAGVSTDTQYF
DNA: TGTGCCAGCAGCTTATTTGCGGGGGTTAGCACAGATACGCAGTATTTT

V: TRBV6-2/TRBV6-3
J: TRBJ2-7
D: TRBD1
length: 15
size: once
CDR3: CASSYYRTGGGEQYF
DNA: TGTGCCAGCAGTTACTACCGGACAGGGGGCGGCGAGCAGTACTTC

V: TRBV19
J: TRBJ1-4
D: -
length: 14
size: once
CDR3: CASTDTGGYEKLFF
DNA: TGTGCCAGTACGGACACCGGCGGTTATGAAAAACTGTTTTTT

V: TRBV19
J: TRBJ1-5
D: -
length: 15
size: -
CDR3: CASSTRLTGNQPQHF
DNA: TGTGCCAGTAGTACTCGGCTAACAGGTAATCAGCCCCAGCATTTT

V: TRBV30
J: TRBJ1-6
D: -
length: 12
size: few
CDR3: CAWSSPNSPLHF
DNA: TGTGCCTGGAGTAGCCCCAATTCACCCCTCCACTTT

V: TRBV19
J: TRBJ1-2
D: TRBD1
length: 13
size: -
CDR3: CASTVTGGYGYTF
DNA: TGTGCCAGTACCGTAACAGGGGGCTATGGCTACACCTTC

V: TRBV6-2/TRBV6-3
J: TRBJ2-1
D: -
length: 11
size: -
CDR3: CASSYSGLQFF
DNA: TGTGCCAGCAGTTACTCGGGGCTACAGTTCTTC

V: TRBV12-5
J: TRBJ2-3
D: -
length: 13
size: -
CDR3: CASGLLVHDTQYF
DNA: TGTGCTAGTGGTTTATTAGTCCATGATACGCAGTATTTT

V: TRBV5-6
J: TRBJ2-5
D: -
length: 15
size: -
CDR3: CASSLGGAGEETQYF
DNA: TGTGCCAGCAGCTTGGGGGGCGCCGGAGAGGAGACCCAGTACTTC

V: TRBV6-4
J: TRBJ2-2
D: TRBD1
length: 17
size: -
CDR3: CASSTGQGLRNTGELFF
DNA: TGTGCCAGCAGTACAGGACAGGGGCTACGGAACACCGGGGAGCTGTTTTTT

V: TRBV2
J: TRBJ2-3
D: TRBD2
length: 16
size: -
CDR3: CASSDGSGGWGDTQYF
DNA: TGTGCCAGCAGTGACGGTAGCGGGGGGTGGGGAGATACGCAGTATTTT

V: TRBV2
J: TRBJ2-5
D: -
length: 16
size: -
CDR3: CASSERPEGGLETQYF
DNA: TGTGCCAGCAGTGAAAGGCCCGAAGGGGGTTTGGAGACCCAGTACTTC

V: TRBV6-2/TRBV6-3
J: TRBJ2-3
D: -
length: 15
size: -
CDR3: CASSFQIIRWDTQYF
DNA: TGTGCCAGCAGTTTCCAGATCATTCGCTGGGATACGCAGTATTTT

V: TRBV2
J: TRBJ1-6
D: -
length: 17
size: -
CDR3: CASRAGGFRSYNSPLHF
DNA: TGTGCCAGCAGAGCCGGGGGGTTTCGCTCCTATAATTCACCCCTCCACTTT

V: TRBV4-1
J: TRBJ2-3
D: TRBD2
length: 17
size: -
CDR3: CASSVAGGPSSTDTQYF
DNA: TGCGCCAGCAGTGTAGCGGGAGGGCCATCTAGCACAGATACGCAGTATTTT

V: TRBV2
J: TRBJ2-1
D: -
length: 16
size: -
CDR3: CASSESASWGYNEQFF
DNA: TGTGCCAGCAGTGAATCTGCTAGCTGGGGCTACAATGAGCAGTTCTTC

V: TRBV12-5
J: TRBJ2-3
D: -
length: 15
size: once
CDR3: CASGFGGPSTDTQYF
DNA: TGTGCTAGTGGTTTTGGCGGGCCTAGCACAGATACGCAGTATTTT

V: TRBV6-2/TRBV6-3
J: TRBJ1-1
D: -
length: 14
size: -
CDR3: CASSFQGPNTEAFF
DNA: TGTGCCAGCAGTTTCCAGGGCCCGAACACTGAAGCTTTCTTT

V: TRBV2
J: TRBJ2-1
D: TRBD2
length: 17
size: -
CDR3: CASSERASGYSYNEQFF
DNA: TGTGCCAGCAGTGAAAGGGCTAGCGGATACTCCTACAATGAGCAGTTCTTC

V: TRBV7-8
J: TRBJ2-5
D: TRBD1
length: 14
size: once
CDR3: CASTLRGSQETQYF
DNA: TGTGCCAGCACTCTCAGGGGGAGTCAAGAGACCCAGTACTTC